The 18 T cell receptor beta chains reported below all come from one sample, sequenced in a study of T cells in Graves' hyperthyroidism and ophthalmopathy. RNA transcripts provided the source from which TCR beta CDR3 regions were amplified. The TCR CDR3 first-round RT-PCR relied on the HTBI primer set. One entry per CDR3 protein, called by TCRdb with MiXCR from the multiplex PCR reads. The table has about 360,000 distinct CDR3 sequences, about a fifth seen once. Sequencing input: blood. The source of these receptors is a young woman with Graves' hyperthyroidism.

As to this clonotype: A much larger clone differs by one base, so this may be a read error. The chain links TRBV6-1 to TRBJ2-4; 8 bases align to TRBD1. J gave up 3 bases and V 7 bases, and 8 bases lay outside the gene matches. The CDR3 contains 15 residues. CDR1 and CDR2 (germline): MNHNS, SASEGT. The CDR3 loop reads CASKDRVGVKNIQYF. In nucleotides, the CDR3 is TGTGCCAGCAAGGACAGGGTCGGAGTCAAAAACATTCAGTACTTC.

The chain employs TRBV6-2 or TRBV6-3 and TRBJ1-1, with a possible D match to TRBD1 (5 bases). This CDR3 is built from 18 residues. Trimming cost V 0 bases and J 4 bases, with 21 bases left between them. CDR1 and CDR2 from the germline V gene are MNHEY and SVGEGT. DNA of the CDR3: TGTGCCAGCAGTTACTCGACCAGGGCTCTGGTGTTACGCACTGAAGCTTTCTTT. Translating gives CASSYSTRALVLRTEAFF.

Many counts were recorded for this clonotype. The gene calls are TRBV6-1 and TRBJ1-1; TRBD1 agrees at 8 bases. CDR3 length equals 14 residues. The trim removed 4 bases at V and 2 bases at J, leaving 3 bases unmatched. Germline V gene lookup returns CDR1 MNHNS and CDR2 SASEGT. The CDR3 DNA reads as TGTGCCAGCAGTGGAACAGGGGGAAACACTGAAGCTTTCTTT. As protein: CASSGTGGNTEAFF.

The table lists this clonotype with many counts. The chain has TRBV20-1 and TRBJ1-6; D not certain. Trimming took off 3 bases at V and 8 bases at J, with 11 bases between the two ends. The CDR3 length is 13 residues. Germline CDR1 DFQATT, CDR2 SNEGSKA (reference sequence). CDR3 bases: TGCAGTGCTAGGTCCAGCGGGGATTCACCCCTCCACTTT. Translated: CSARSSGDSPLHF.

The chain couples TRBV20-1 to TRBJ1-6; D gene uncertain. This CDR3 comprises 13 residues. Germline V gene lookup returns CDR1 DFQATT and CDR2 SNEGSKA (reference sequence). V was shortened by 7 bases and J by 5 bases, with 12 bases between the two germline ends. This CDR3 is CSEATTDNSPLHF. The DNA of the CDR3 is TGCAGTGAGGCGACAACAGATAATTCACCCCTCCACTTT.

This clonotype was observed at least ten times. The gene calls are TRBV6-1 and TRBJ1-1; 7 bases map to TRBD1. CDR3 length: 13 amino acids. Unmatched junction bases numbered 5, after V lost 7 bases and J lost 3 bases. The germline V gene has CDR1 MNHNS and CDR2 SASEGT. The CDR3 DNA follows: TGTGCCAGCACCCCCCAGGGGGACACTGAAGCTTTCTTT. Translating it yields CASTPQGDTEAFF.

In this sample, this clonotype turned up many times. The chain carries TRBV28 and TRBJ1-6, with D perhaps TRBD1 (5 bases). The V and J ends lost 8 bases and 7 bases respectively, with 15 bases between them. This CDR3 is 14 amino acids long. From germline, CDR1 is MDHEN and CDR2 SYDVKM. The CDR3 spells CASDPGLKNSPLHF. The CDR3 coding sequence is TGTGCCAGCGATCCGGGACTCAAGAATTCACCCCTCCACTTT.

This clonotype was seen at least ten times. The chain links TRBV12-3 or TRBV12-4 to TRBJ1-1, with D unresolved. V shed 2 bases and J shed 6 bases, with 16 bases lying between them. The CDR3 has 15 residues. The CDR3, as DNA: TGTGCCAGCAGTTTACGGTTAGGATCTTCTGCTGAAGCTTTCTTT. Translating it yields CASSLRLGSSAEAFF.

This clonotype occurred many times. The rearrangement links TRBV20-1 to TRBJ1-1; no clear D gene. V lost 6 bases to trimming and J lost 4 bases, with 15 bases between them. CDR3 size: 13 residues. Germline V gene lookup returns CDR1 DFQATT and CDR2 SNEGSKA (reference sequence). The CDR3 is CSAPIGPGTEAFF. In nucleotides, the CDR3 is TGCAGTGCCCCTATAGGTCCGGGCACTGAAGCTTTCTTT.

The sample holds many counts of this clonotype. This chain connects TRBV24-1 to TRBJ2-5; 9 nucleotides agree with TRBD1. The germline gives CDR1 KGHDR, CDR2 SFDVKD. V lost 0 bases, J lost 5 bases, and 3 bases stayed unmatched. The CDR3 runs to 15 residues. CDR3 region: CATSDLTGGRETQYF. The CDR3 DNA is TGTGCCACCAGTGATTTGACAGGGGGCAGGGAGACCCAGTACTTC.

This clonotype was seen at least ten times. The rearrangement joins TRBV6-5 to TRBJ1-3; D may be TRBD1 (5 bases). Deletions cut 2 bases from V and 0 bases from J, with 11 bases between. The CDR3 covers 16 residues. In germline, CDR1 is MNHEY, CDR2 SVGAGI. CDR3 nucleotides: TGTGCCAGCAGTTACGGGACTCATATCTCTGGAAACACCATATATTTT. Translated: CASSYGTHISGNTIYF.

In this sample, this clonotype turned up many times. The V call is TRBV2, the J call TRBJ2-7, with 13 bases fitting TRBD2. With V trimmed by 7 bases and J by 2 bases, 5 bases remained unmatched. Germline V lookup: CDR1 SNHLY, CDR2 FYNNEI. This CDR3 comprises 15 residues. The CDR3 DNA reads as TGTGCCAGCACGGGACTAGCGGGATTGGCCTACGAGCAGTACTTC. Translated, it gives CASTGLAGLAYEQYF.

This clonotype was detected ten times or more. J is TRBJ2-7 and V is TRBV27; the match to TRBD2 covers 9 bases. The J segment lost 2 bases and the V segment lost 5 bases, leaving 13 bases of the junction unmatched. The CDR3 has 17 amino acids. Germline loops: CDR1 MNHEY, CDR2 SMNVEV (reference sequence). CDR3 nucleotide sequence: TGTGCCAGCAGTATTCTAGCGGGGACGGCCAGTACCTACGAGCAGTACTTC. It codes for CASSILAGTASTYEQYF.

The table lists this clonotype with many counts. This chain links TRBV11-3 with TRBJ2-5; D gene ambiguous. Deletions cut 2 bases from V and 4 bases from J, with 20 bases between. CDR3 size: 17 residues. Germline CDR1 is SGHNT and CDR2 is YENEEA. DNA of the CDR3: TGTGCCAGCAGCTTAACTATTAAGATTGTCCGGCGAGAGACCCAGTACTTC. This sequence encodes CASSLTIKIVRRETQYF.

The rearrangement joins TRBV12-3 or TRBV12-4 to TRBJ1-5; 7 bases agree with TRBD1. This CDR3 comprises 15 residues. Trimming took 5 bases from V and 1 from J; bases not matched to a gene: 5. CDR3 nucleotide sequence: TGTGCCAGCAGTCAGACAGGGTGGAGCAATCAGCCCCAGCATTTT. This gives the protein CASSQTGWSNQPQHF.

This clonotype was detected ten times or more. This chain links TRBV7-3 with TRBJ1-2, with D uncertain. The V end was cut by 4 bases, the J end by 4 bases, with 10 bases between. The CDR3 is made up of 13 amino acids. CDR1 is SGHTA and CDR2 is FQGTGA in the germline V gene. The CDR3 region is CASSYDAVYGYTF. CDR3 DNA sequence: TGTGCCAGCAGCTACGATGCGGTCTATGGCTACACCTTC.

This clonotype has at least ten counts. The chain is built from TRBV12-3 or TRBV12-4 and TRBJ2-5; TRBD1 or TRBD2 may be the D gene (5 bases each). The CDR3 sequence is 13 residues long. Trimming removed 6 bases at V and 5 bases at J, with 13 bases between. For the CDR3, the DNA is TGTGCCAGCAGAGCCGCATGGGGGGAGACCCAGTACTTC. This sequence encodes CASRAAWGETQYF.

This clonotype was picked up many times. The rearrangement uses TRBV5-1 and TRBJ1-2; possible D gene TRBD1, 6 bases. CDR3 length: 15 residues. Trimming stripped 5 bases from V and 0 bases from J, with 14 bases between. The germline CDR1 and CDR2 sequences are SGHRS and YFSETQ. The chain's CDR3 is CASSMVGTSNYGYTF. The CDR3 DNA reads TGCGCCAGCAGTATGGTCGGGACATCTAACTATGGCTACACCTTC.